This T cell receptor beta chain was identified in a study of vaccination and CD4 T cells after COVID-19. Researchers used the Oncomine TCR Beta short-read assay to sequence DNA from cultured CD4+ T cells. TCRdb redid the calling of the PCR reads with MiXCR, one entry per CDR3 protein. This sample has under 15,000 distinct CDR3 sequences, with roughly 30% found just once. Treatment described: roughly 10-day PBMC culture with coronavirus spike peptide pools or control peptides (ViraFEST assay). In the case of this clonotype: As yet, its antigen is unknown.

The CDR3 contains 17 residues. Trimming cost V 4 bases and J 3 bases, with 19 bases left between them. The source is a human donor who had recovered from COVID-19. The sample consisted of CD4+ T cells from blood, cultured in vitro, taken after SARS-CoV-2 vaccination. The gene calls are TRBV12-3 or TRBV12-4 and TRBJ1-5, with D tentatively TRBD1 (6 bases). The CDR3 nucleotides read TGTGCCAGCAGTTCAGGGGCGGGCCAGGGCCTCAATCAGCCCCAGCATTTT. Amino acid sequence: CASSSGAGQGLNQPQHF.